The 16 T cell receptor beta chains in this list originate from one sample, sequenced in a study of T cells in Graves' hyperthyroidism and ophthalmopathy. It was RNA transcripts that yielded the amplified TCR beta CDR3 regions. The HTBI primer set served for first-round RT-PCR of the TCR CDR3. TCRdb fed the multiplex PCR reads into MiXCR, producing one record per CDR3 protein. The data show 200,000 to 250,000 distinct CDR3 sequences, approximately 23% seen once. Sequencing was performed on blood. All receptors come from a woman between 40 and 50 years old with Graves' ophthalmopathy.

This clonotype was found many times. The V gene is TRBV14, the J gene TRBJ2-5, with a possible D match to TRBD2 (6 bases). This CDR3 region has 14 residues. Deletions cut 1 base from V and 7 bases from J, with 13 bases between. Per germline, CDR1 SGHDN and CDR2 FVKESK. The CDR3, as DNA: TGTGCCAGCAGCCAAGCCGACCTGGGGGGGACCCAGTACTTC. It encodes CASSQADLGGTQYF.

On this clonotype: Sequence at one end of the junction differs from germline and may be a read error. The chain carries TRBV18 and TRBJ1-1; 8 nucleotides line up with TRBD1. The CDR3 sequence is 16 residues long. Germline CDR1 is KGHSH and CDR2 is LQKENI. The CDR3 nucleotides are TGTGCCAGCTCACCGGGACAGGTACGGTTGAACACTGAAGCTTGCTTT. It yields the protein CASSPGQVRLNTEACF. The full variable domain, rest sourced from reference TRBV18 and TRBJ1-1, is NAGVMQNPRHLVRRRGQEARLRCSPMKGHSHVYWYRQLPEEGLKFMVYLQKENIIDESGMPKERFSAEFPKEGPSILRIQQVVRGDSAAYFCASSPGQVRLNTEACFGQGTRLTVV.

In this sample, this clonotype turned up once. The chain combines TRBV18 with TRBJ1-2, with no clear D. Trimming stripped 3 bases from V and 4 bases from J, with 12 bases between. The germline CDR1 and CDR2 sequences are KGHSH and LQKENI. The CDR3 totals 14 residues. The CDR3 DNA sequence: TGTGCCAGCTCACCCGCGATAGGGTTCTATGGCTACACCTTC. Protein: CASSPAIGFYGYTF.

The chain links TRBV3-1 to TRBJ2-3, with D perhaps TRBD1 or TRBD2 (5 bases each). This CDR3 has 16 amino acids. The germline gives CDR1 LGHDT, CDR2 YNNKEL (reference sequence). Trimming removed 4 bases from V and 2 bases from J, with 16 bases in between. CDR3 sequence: CASSLLGVGDTDTQYF. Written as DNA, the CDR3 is TGTGCCAGCAGCCTCCTGGGGGTGGGGGACACAGATACGCAGTATTTT.

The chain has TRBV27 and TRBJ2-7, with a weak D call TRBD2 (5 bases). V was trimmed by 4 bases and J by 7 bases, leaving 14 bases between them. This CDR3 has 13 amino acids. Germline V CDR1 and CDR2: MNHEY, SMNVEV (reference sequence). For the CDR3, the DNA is TGTGCCAGCAGTTCAATCGGCACGGGAGAGCAGTACTTC. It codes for CASSSIGTGEQYF.

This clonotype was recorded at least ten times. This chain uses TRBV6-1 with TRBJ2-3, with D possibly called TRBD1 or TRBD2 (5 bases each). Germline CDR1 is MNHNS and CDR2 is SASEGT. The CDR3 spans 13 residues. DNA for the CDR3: TGTTCTCTACGGGGCGGCGGCACAGATACGCAGTATTTT. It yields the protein CSLRGGGTDTQYF.

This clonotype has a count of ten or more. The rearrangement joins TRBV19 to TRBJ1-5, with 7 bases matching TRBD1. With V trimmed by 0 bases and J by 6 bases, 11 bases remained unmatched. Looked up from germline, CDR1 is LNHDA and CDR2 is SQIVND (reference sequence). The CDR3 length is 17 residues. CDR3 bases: TGTGCCAGTAGTATAGATAAGGAGGAGACAGGGTTTCAGCCCCAGCATTTT. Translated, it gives CASSIDKEETGFQPQHF.

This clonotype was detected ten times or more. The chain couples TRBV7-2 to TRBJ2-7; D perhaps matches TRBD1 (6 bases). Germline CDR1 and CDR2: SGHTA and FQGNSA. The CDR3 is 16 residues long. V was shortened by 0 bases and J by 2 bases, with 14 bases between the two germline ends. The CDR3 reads CASSLAGPGQPYEQYF. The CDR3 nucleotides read TGTGCCAGCAGCTTAGCGGGCCCGGGACAACCCTACGAGCAGTACTTC.

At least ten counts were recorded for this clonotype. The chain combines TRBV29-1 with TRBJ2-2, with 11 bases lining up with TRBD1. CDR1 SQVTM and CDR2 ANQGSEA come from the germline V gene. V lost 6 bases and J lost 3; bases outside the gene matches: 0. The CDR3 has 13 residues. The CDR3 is CSVGQGDTGELFF. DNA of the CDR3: TGCAGCGTGGGACAGGGGGACACCGGGGAGCTGTTTTTT.

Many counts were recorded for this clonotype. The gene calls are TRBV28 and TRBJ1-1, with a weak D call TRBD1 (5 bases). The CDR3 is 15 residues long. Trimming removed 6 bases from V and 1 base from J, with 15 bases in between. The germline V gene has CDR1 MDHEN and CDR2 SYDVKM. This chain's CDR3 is CASSPTGTENTEAFF. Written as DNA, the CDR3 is TGTGCCAGCAGCCCAACCGGGACGGAGAACACTGAAGCTTTCTTT.

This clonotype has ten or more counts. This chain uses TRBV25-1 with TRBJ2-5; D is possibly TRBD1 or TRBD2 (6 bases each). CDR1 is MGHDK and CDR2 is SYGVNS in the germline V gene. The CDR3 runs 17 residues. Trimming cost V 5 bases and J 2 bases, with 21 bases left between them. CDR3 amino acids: CASSPGASSSGQETQYF. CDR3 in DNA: TGTGCCAGCAGTCCGGGGGCTAGTAGTTCGGGGCAAGAGACCCAGTACTTC.

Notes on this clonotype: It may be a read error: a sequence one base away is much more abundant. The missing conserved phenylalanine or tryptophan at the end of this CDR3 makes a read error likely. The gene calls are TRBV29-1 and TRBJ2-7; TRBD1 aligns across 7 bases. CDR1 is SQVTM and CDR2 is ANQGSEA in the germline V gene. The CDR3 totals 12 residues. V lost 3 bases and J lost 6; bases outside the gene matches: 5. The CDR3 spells CSVDGSGGEQYS. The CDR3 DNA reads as TGCAGCGTTGATGGGTCAGGGGGCGAGCAGTACTCC.

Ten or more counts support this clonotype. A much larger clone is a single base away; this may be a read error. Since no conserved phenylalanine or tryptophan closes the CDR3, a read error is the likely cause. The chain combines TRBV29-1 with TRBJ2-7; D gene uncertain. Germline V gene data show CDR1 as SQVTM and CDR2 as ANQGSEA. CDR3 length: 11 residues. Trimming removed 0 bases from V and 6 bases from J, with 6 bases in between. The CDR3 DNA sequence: TGCAGCGTTGAAGAACCGGGCGAGCAGTACTCC. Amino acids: CSVEEPGEQYS.

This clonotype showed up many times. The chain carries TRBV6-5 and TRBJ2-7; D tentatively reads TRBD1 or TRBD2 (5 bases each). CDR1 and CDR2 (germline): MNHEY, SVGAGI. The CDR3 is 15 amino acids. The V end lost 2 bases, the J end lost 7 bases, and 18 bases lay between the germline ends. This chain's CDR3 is CASSYPGRSPGEQYF. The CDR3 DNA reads TGTGCCAGCAGTTACCCGGGACGCAGTCCCGGTGAGCAGTACTTC.

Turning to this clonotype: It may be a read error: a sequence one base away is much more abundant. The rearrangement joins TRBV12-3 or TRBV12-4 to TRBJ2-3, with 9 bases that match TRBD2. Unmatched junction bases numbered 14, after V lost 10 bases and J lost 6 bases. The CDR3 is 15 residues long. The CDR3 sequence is CANSRYSAGGDTQYF. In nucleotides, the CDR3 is TGTGCCAACAGCCGATACTCGGCGGGAGGGGATACGCAGTATTTT.

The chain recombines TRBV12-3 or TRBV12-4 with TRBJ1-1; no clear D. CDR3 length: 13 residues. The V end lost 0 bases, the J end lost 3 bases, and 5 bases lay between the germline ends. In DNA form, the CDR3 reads TGTGCCAGCAGTTTAGCCACTCACACTGAAGCTTTCTTT. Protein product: CASSLATHTEAFF.